A single sample gave rise to the 18 T cell receptor beta chains below, sequenced in a study of blood T cells in healthy people across ages. The authors ran a second PCR of 7 to 11 cycles using a sample-barcoded 5' primer and a J-beta primer mix. TCRdb analysed the 5' RACE reads with MiXCR anew, one entry per CDR3 protein. The table includes 750,000 to 950,000 distinct CDR3 sequences, roughly 25% detected once. These same records also appear under a second study, on T cells of mothers and their children.

The sequenced sample consisted of blood. These receptors all come from a boy aged 10-17 years in good health.

There are many counts of this clonotype. This chain connects TRBV3-1 to TRBJ2-2; 7 bases agree with TRBD2. V gave up 2 bases and J gave up 4 bases; unmatched junction bases: 13. Germline-derived CDR1 and CDR2 are LGHDT and YNNKEL (reference sequence). The CDR3 has 18 residues. In DNA, the CDR3 is TGTGCCAGCAGCCAAAGGGAAAAGCGGGGCATGGGCACCGGGGAGCTGTTTTTT. Its translation: CASSQREKRGMGTGELFF. The whole variable domain, remainder taken from reference TRBV3-1 and TRBJ2-2, is DTAVSQTPKYLVTQMGNDKSIKCEQNLGHDTMYWYKQDSKKFLKIMFSYNNKELIINETVPNRFSPKSPDKAHLNLHINSLELGDSAVYFCASSQREKRGMGTGELFFGEGSRLTVL.

About this clonotype: At one of its ends the junction is not consistent with the germline gene, which may arise from a read error. The V gene is TRBV29-1, the J gene TRBJ2-3; D remains ambiguous. The CDR3 has 12 amino acids. Germline values: CDR1 SQVTM, CDR2 ANQGSEA. In DNA, the CDR3 is TGCGGCGTTGTAGGGAGCACAGATACGCAGTATTTT. This encodes CGVVGSTDTQYF.

This rearrangement joins TRBV12-3 or TRBV12-4 to TRBJ1-2; tentative D call: TRBD1 (5 bases). Trimming took off 6 bases at V and 8 bases at J, with 13 bases between the two ends. CDR3 length: 12 residues. The CDR3 nucleotides are TGTGCCAGCAGGGTGGGGGGTGAGGGCTACACCTTC. It translates to CASRVGGEGYTF.

This clonotype was counted only a few times. The chain uses TRBV29-1 and TRBJ2-2; 11 nucleotides agree with TRBD2. Germline CDR1 reads SQVTM; CDR2 reads ANQGSEA. Losses at the gene ends were 4 bases for V and 5 bases for J; bases not matched to a gene: 0. This CDR3 comprises 13 residues. The CDR3 here is CSVASGGTGELFF. The CDR3 DNA sequence: TGCAGCGTTGCTAGCGGGGGGACCGGGGAGCTGTTTTTT.

The chain has TRBV12-3 or TRBV12-4 and TRBJ1-3; TRBD1 matches at 7 bases. The CDR3 covers 15 residues. Germline trimming cut 6 bases from V and 1 base from J; bases unmatched to any gene: 6. CDR3 sequence: CASRAQGWSGNTIYF. As DNA, the CDR3 is TGTGCCAGCAGGGCACAGGGGTGGTCTGGAAACACCATATATTTT.

In this sample, this clonotype turned up many times. The chain recombines TRBV12-3 or TRBV12-4 with TRBJ2-2, with TRBD1 matching 7 bases. The CDR3 is 14 amino acids. The trim removed 9 bases at V and 4 bases at J, leaving 8 bases unmatched. DNA of the CDR3: TGTGCCAGTCAGGGGGTTCGTAGCACCGGGGAGCTGTTTTTT. Protein sequence: CASQGVRSTGELFF.

The gene calls are TRBV6-2 or TRBV6-3 and TRBJ2-5; no clear D gene. The J call may not be correct, given that the DNA end is closer to TRBJ2-7. Germline CDR1 MNHEY, CDR2 SVGEGT. The CDR3 has 13 residues. In DNA form, the CDR3 reads TGTGCCAGCAGTTACTCGACACTCTACGAGCAGTACTTC. This sequence encodes CASSYSTLYEQYF.

Concerning this clonotype: At one end the junction does not follow the germline gene, possibly because of a read error. The chain recombines TRBV27 with TRBJ2-7, with D hard to call. The J call may be wrong; the DNA end is better matched by TRBJ2-1. Germline V gene data show CDR1 as MNHEY and CDR2 as SMNVEV (reference sequence). This CDR3 is 14 amino acids long. DNA of the CDR3: TGTGCCGGCAGTTTAAGAGGCCAACTCAATGAGCAGTTCTTC. Its protein product is CAGSLRGQLNEQFF.

This clonotype came up a few times. The V gene is TRBV12-3 or TRBV12-4, the J gene TRBJ2-5, with 10 bases aligning to TRBD2. Trimming at V came to 1 base and at J to 5 bases, leaving 16 bases not matched to a gene. The CDR3 is made up of 19 amino acids. CDR3 residues: CASSLDSPSGGALGETQYF. The DNA of the CDR3 is TGTGCCAGCAGTTTAGATAGTCCTAGCGGGGGCGCTTTGGGGGAGACCCAGTACTTC.

The chain links TRBV10-3 to TRBJ2-5; D may correspond to TRBD1 or TRBD2 (7 bases each). The CDR3 length is 15 residues. The V end was cut by 8 bases, the J end by 4 bases, with 20 bases between. CDR1 is ENHRY, CDR2 SYGVKD, per germline. The CDR3 loop reads CAIGRQGGLVETQYF. CDR3 DNA sequence: TGTGCCATCGGACGGCAGGGGGGGCTTGTAGAGACCCAGTACTTC.

This clonotype was detected a few times. The chain carries TRBV7-2 and TRBJ2-5; D unresolved. The CDR3 is 13 residues long. The germline V and J ends were trimmed by 9 bases and 1 base, with 12 bases remaining between them. Germline CDR1 is SGHTA and CDR2 is FQGNSA. CDR3 DNA: TGTGCCAGTACTGACCGGATCCAAGAGACCCAGTACTTC. It translates to CASTDRIQETQYF.

This clonotype was seen a few times. The chain employs TRBV12-3 or TRBV12-4 and TRBJ1-1, with a tentative D call TRBD1 (5 bases). V was trimmed by 3 bases and J by 4 bases, leaving 12 bases between them. This CDR3 has 14 residues. CDR3 DNA: TGTGCCAGCAGTTTGTCTGCAGGGTTCACTGAAGCTTTCTTT. Residues: CASSLSAGFTEAFF.

This clonotype was detected only a few times. The chain uses TRBV7-9 and TRBJ2-5, with 10 bases aligning to TRBD2. The CDR3 runs to 11 residues. V was clipped by 5 bases and J by 13 bases; unmatched bases: 4. From germline, CDR1 is SEHNR and CDR2 FQNEAQ (reference sequence). CDR3 protein: CASSRGLARYF. CDR3 coding DNA: TGTGCCAGCAGCCGGGGACTAGCGAGGTACTTC.

CDR3 bases: TGTGCCAGCTCCACCGACTCCCTCTCGGTCCACGAGCAGTACTTC. Translated: CASSTDSLSVHEQYF. V usage is TRBV18 and J usage is TRBJ2-7; D unclear. Germline CDR1 reads KGHSH; CDR2 reads LQKENI. The CDR3 has 15 amino acids. V was trimmed by 6 bases and J by 5 bases, leaving 20 bases between them.

This clonotype was observed a few times. This sequence joins TRBV5-1 and TRBJ2-6; TRBD2 aligns across 7 bases. CDR1 SGHRS and CDR2 YFSETQ come from the germline V gene. Trimming at V came to 3 bases and at J to 2 bases, leaving 5 bases not matched to a gene. This CDR3 region has 16 residues. The CDR3 loop reads CASSSGSGAGANVLTF. The DNA of the CDR3 is TGCGCCAGCAGCTCAGGGAGCGGGGCTGGGGCCAACGTCCTGACTTTC.

J is TRBJ1-1 and V is TRBV7-9; 10 bases agree with TRBD1. V lost 5 bases to trimming and J lost 6 bases; unmatched junction nucleotides: 6. The CDR3 sequence is 14 residues long. Germline CDR1 and CDR2: SEHNR and FQNEAQ (reference sequence). The DNA of the CDR3 is TGTGCCAGCAGCGAGGGACAGGGGATCTCTGAAGCTTTCTTT. Amino acid sequence: CASSEGQGISEAFF. Drawing the rest from reference TRBV7-9 and TRBJ1-1, the complete variable domain is DTGVSQNPRHKITKRGQNVTFRCDPISEHNRLYWYRQTLGQGPEFLTYFQNEAQLEKSRLLSDRFSAERPKGSFSTLEIQRTEQGDSAMYLCASSEGQGISEAFFGQGTRLTVV.

The gene calls are TRBV9 and TRBJ1-4; maybe TRBD1 (6 bases). Germline V lookup: CDR1 SGDLS, CDR2 YYNGEE. CDR3 size: 19 residues. V was shortened by 4 bases and J by 0 bases, with 22 bases between the two germline ends. Here the CDR3 reads CASSTGGGRGIATNEKLFF. As DNA, the CDR3 is TGTGCCAGCAGCACGGGAGGTGGCAGGGGAATTGCAACTAATGAAAAACTGTTTTTT. Full variable domain (outside the CDR3, taken from reference TRBV9 and TRBJ1-4): DSGVTQTPKHLITATGQRVTLRCSPRSGDLSVYWYQQSLDQGLQFLIQYYNGEERAKGNILERFSAQQFPDLHSELNLSSLELGDSALYFCASSTGGGRGIATNEKLFFGSGTQLSVL.

This clonotype was found a few times. The chain carries TRBV12-3 or TRBV12-4 and TRBJ2-6; 7 bases match TRBD2. There are 17 residues in the CDR3. V gave up 5 bases and J gave up 0 bases; unmatched junction bases: 7. In DNA, the CDR3 is TGTGCCAGCAGTCCGAGTCCGGGGGGCTCTGGGGCCAACGTCCTGACTTTC. Residues: CASSPSPGGSGANVLTF.